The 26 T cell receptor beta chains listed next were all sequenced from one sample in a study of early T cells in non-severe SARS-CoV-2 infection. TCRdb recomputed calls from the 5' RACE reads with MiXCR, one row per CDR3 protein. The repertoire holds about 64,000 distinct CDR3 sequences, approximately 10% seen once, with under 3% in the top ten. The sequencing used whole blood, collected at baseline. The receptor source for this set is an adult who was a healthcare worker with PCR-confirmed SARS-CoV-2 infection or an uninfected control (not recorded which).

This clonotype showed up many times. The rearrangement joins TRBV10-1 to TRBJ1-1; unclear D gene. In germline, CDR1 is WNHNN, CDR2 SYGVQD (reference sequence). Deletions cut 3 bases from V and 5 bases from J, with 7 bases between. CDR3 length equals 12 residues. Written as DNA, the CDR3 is TGCGCCAGCAGTGACCCGATGACTGAAGCTTTCTTT. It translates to CASSDPMTEAFF.

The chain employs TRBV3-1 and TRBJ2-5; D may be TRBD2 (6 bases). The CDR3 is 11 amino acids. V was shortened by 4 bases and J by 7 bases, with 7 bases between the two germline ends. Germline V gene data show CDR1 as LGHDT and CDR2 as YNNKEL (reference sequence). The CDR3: CASSRAGTQYF. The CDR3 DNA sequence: TGTGCCAGCAGCCGAGCGGGGACCCAGTACTTC.

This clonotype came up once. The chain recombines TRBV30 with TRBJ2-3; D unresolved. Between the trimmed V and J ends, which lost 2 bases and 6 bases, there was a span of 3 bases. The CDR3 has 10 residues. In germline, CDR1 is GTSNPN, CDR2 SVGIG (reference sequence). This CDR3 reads CAWSTDTQYF. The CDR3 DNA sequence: TGTGCCTGGAGTACGGATACGCAGTATTTT.

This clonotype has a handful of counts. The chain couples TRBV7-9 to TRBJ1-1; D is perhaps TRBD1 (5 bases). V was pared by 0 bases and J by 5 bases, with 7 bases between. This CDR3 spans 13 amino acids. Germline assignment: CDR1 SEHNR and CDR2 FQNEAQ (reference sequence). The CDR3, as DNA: TGTGCCAGCAGCTTAGCGTGGGGGACTGAAGCTTTCTTT. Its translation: CASSLAWGTEAFF.

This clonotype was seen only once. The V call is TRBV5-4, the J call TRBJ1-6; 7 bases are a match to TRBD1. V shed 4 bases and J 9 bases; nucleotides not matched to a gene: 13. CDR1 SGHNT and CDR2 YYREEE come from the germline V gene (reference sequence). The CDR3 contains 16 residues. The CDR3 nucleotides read TGTGCCAGCAGCACCGGGACAGCAGCCCTTCGTTCACCCCTCCACTTT. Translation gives CASSTGTAALRSPLHF.

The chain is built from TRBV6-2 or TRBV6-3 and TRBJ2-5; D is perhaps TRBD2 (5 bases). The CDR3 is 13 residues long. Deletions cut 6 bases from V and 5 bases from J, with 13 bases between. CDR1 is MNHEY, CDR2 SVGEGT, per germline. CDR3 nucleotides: TGTGCCAGCAGGAAACTAGTTATCGAGACCCAGTACTTC. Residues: CASRKLVIETQYF.

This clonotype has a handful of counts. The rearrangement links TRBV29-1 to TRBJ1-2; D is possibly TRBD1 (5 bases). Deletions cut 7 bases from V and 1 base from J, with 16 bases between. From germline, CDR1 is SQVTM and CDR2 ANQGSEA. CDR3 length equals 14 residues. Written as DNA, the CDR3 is TGCAGCGCCCCCATTTCCGACAGTAACTATGGCTACACCTTC. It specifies CSAPISDSNYGYTF.

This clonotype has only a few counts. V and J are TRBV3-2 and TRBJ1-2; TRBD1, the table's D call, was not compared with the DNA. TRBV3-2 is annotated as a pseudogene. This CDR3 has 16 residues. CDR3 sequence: CASSQGPIQGAYGYTF. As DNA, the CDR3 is TGTGCCAGCAGCCAGGGCCCTATACAGGGGGCCTATGGCTACACCTTC.

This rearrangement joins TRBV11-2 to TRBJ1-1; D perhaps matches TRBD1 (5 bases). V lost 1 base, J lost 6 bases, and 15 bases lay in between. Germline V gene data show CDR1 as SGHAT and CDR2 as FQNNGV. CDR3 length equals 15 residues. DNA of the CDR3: TGTGCCAGCAGCTTAGTGGCGGGGGAGTTATCTGAAGCTTTCTTT. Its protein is CASSLVAGELSEAFF.

Here the CDR3 DNA reads TGCGCCAGCAGCCCCGGGACAACCCCCCAAGAGACCCAGTACTTC. Translated, it gives CASSPGTTPQETQYF. The chain is built from TRBV5-1 and TRBJ2-5; D perhaps matches TRBD1 (6 bases). Germline V gene lookup returns CDR1 SGHRS and CDR2 YFSETQ. V was cut by 4 bases and J by 1 base, with 14 bases left in between. This CDR3 region has 15 residues.

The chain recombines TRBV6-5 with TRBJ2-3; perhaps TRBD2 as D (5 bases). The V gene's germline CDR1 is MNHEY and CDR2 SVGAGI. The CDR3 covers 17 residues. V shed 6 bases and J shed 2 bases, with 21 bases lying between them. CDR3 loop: CASSPSPLRGYTDTQYF. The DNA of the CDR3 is TGTGCCAGCAGCCCAAGTCCCCTCCGGGGATACACAGATACGCAGTATTTT.

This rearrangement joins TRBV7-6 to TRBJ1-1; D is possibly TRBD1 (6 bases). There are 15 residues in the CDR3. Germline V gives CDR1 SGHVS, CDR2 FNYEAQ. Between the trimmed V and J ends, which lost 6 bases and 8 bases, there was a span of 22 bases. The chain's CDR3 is CASSLTVGVGQEAFF. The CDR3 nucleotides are TGTGCCAGCAGTTTAACGGTCGGGGTTGGACAGGAAGCTTTCTTT.

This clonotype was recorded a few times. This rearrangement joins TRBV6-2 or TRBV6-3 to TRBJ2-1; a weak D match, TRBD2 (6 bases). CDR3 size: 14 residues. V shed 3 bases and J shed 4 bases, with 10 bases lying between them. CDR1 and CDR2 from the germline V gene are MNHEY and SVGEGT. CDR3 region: CASSYGGEYNEQFF. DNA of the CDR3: TGTGCCAGCAGTTATGGCGGGGAATACAATGAGCAGTTCTTC.

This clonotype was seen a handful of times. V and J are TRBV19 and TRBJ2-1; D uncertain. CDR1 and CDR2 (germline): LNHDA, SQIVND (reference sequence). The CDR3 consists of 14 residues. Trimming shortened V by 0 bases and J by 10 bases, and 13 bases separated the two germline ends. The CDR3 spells CASSIDAGRGEQFF. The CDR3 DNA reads TGTGCCAGTAGTATAGATGCCGGGCGTGGGGAGCAGTTCTTC.

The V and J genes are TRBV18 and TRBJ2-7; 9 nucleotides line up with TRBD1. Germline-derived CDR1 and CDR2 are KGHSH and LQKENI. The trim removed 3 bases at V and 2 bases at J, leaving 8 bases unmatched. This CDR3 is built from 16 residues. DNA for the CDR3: TGTGCCAGCTCACCCTGGACAGGGGTAACCGCCTACGAGCAGTACTTC. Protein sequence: CASSPWTGVTAYEQYF.

In nucleotides, the CDR3 is TGTGCCACCAGGATTACAGGGGGCGACGAGCAGTTCTTC. Its translation is CATRITGGDEQFF. V usage is TRBV15 and J usage is TRBJ2-1; 9 positions agree with TRBD1. With 6 bases clipped from V and 10 bases from J, the junction kept 7 bases outside the gene matches. CDR1 and CDR2 from the germline V gene are LNHNV and YYDKDF (reference sequence). The CDR3 spans 13 residues.

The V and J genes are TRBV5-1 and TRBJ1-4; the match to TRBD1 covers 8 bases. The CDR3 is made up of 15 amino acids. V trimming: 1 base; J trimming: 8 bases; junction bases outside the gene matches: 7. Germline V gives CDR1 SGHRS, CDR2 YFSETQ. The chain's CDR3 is CASSLSTGVQEKLFF. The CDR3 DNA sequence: TGCGCCAGCAGCTTGTCGACAGGGGTCCAAGAAAAACTGTTTTTT.

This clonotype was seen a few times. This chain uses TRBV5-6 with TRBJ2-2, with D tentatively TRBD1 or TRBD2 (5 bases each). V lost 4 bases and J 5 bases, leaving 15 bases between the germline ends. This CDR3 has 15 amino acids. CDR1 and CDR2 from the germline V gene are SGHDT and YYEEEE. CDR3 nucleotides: TGTGCCAGCAGCGACTCCCGGGGCAGAACCGGGGAGCTGTTTTTT. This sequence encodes CASSDSRGRTGELFF.

The CDR3 DNA reads as TGTGCCAGCAGCCAACAGGGACTAGCCTCCTACAATGAGCAGTTCTTC. As protein: CASSQQGLASYNEQFF. This sequence joins TRBV3-1 and TRBJ2-1; 9 positions match TRBD2. Unmatched junction bases numbered 2, after V lost 2 bases and J lost 0 bases. CDR1 is LGHDT, CDR2 YNNKEL, per germline (reference sequence). This CDR3 comprises 16 residues.

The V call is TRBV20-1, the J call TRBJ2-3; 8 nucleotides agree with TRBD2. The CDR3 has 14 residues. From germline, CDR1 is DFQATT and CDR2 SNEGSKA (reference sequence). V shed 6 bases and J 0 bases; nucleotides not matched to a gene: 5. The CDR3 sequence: CSAGIAGSTDTQYF. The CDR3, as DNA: TGCAGTGCGGGCATAGCGGGGAGCACAGATACGCAGTATTTT.

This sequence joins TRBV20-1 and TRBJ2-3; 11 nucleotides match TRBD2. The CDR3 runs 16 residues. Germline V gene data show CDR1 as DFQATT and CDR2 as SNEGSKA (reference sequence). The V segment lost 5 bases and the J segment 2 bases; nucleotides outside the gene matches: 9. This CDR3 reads CSAGPIAGGITDTQYF. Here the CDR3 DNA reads TGCAGTGCTGGACCCATAGCGGGGGGGATCACAGATACGCAGTATTTT.

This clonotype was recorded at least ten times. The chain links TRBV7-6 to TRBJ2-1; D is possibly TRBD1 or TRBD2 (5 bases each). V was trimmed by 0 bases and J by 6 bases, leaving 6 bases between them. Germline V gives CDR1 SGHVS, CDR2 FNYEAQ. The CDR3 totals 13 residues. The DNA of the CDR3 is TGTGCCAGCAGCTTAGCGAGGGGCAATGAGCAGTTCTTC. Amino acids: CASSLARGNEQFF.

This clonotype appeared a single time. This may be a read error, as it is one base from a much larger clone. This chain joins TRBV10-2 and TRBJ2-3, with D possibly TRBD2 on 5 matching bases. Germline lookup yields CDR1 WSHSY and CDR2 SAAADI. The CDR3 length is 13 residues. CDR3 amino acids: CAGRQAGTDTQYF. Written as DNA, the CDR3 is TGCGCCGGCAGGCAAGCGGGCACAGATACGCAGTATTTT.

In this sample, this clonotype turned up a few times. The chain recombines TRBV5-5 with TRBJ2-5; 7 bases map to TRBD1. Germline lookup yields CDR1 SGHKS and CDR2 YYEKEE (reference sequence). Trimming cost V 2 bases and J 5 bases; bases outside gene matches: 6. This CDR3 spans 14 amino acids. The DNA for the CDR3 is TGTGCCAGCAGCTTCGGTCAGGGGGTGGAGACCCAGTACTTC. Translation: CASSFGQGVETQYF.

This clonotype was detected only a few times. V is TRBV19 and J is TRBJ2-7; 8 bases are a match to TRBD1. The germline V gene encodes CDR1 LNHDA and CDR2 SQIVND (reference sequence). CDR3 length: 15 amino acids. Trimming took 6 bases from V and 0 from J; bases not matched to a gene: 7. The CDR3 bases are TGTGCCAGTAGCAACCGGGACAGGAGCTCCTACGAGCAGTACTTC. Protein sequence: CASSNRDRSSYEQYF.

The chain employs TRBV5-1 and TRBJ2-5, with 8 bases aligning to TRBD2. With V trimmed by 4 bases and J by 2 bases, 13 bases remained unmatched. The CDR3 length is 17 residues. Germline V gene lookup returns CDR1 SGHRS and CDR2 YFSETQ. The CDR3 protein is CASSLLRGSGGQETQYF. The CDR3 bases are TGCGCCAGCAGCCTACTCCGAGGCAGCGGGGGACAAGAGACCCAGTACTTC.